The following is a TCR beta chain sequence with its context. This clone was detected once. There is no known antigen for this receptor. No base quality values were provided; no much bigger clone lies one nucleotide off. This sample includes further DNA sequences coding for the same CDR3. The immunoSEQ Assay, a bias-controlled multiplex PCR, was used to amplify TCRbeta CDR3 regions from genomic DNA. Per the original workflow: Nucleated cell counts per sample were estimated from amplification of reference gene primers within the assay. Sequence reads were collapsed and filtered to measure the absolute abundance of every unique TCRbeta CDR3 rearrangement. For each sample, productive Simpson clonality was calculated as the square root of Simpson's diversity index over productive rearrangements. TCRdb carries this immuneACCESS record with in-frame sequences only. Its versions omit some clonotypes, under half of them owing to an unresolved V gene in the studies checked, with the rest unexplained. V, J and clone size reflect that table, while D and trimming were determined from the DNA. This sample holds approximately 100,000 clones; 84% were observed only once. The ten largest clones capture roughly 7.9% of the sample.

Collaborating institutions collected whole blood in K2EDTA tubes following their own protocols. For TCRbeta analysis, collaborators shipped samples as frozen whole blood, isolated PBMCs, or DNA extracted from either of those sample types. Based on the germline V gene, the CDR1 and CDR2 sequences are MDHEN and SYDVKM. Reading from cysteine to phenylalanine, the CDR3 counts 11 amino acids. The entry retains the CDR3 DNA only, 33 bases that are in frame from base 1. Between the V and J ends, shortened by 4 bases and 5 bases respectively, the junction contains 3 bases. The sample belongs to a study of blood T cell repertoires in COVID-19 (dated by TCRdb to 2020 to 2022). Background on the whole study: Samples covering the acute and convalescent phases of COVID-19 were provided by collaborators in the United States, Italy and Spain. The material from the prospective study consisted of cDNA or gDNA derived from T cells, B-cell-depleted T cells, or PBMCs. Deeply sampled blood TCRbeta repertoires from subjects exposed to, actively infected with, or recovered from COVID-19 were included in the dataset. The repertoires were made available in a free public database intended to serve as a resource for research on the immune response to SARS-CoV-2. The samples were drawn from two sources: the first 160 participants of the ongoing ImmuneRACE study, and some 1,300 subjects contributed by 6 global collaborators. Sample metadata almost always included a de-identified subject ID, COVID-19 status, age in years and sex. Where HLA class I and class II types were available, the types were taken from metadata supplied by the sample provider, not from assay-based typing. Overall study results and their limits: Clinical and demographic metadata were provided uncurated, with the amount varying by source and participant.

The origin of this receptor is a woman of 80 years or more with active or convalescent COVID-19. The source material was peripheral blood. This chain joins TRBV28 to TRBJ1-5; the D segment cannot be called with confidence. The nucleotide sequence reads as follows: TGTGCCAGCAGTTCCTATCAGCCCCAGCATTTT. Translated, this gives CASSSYQPQHF.